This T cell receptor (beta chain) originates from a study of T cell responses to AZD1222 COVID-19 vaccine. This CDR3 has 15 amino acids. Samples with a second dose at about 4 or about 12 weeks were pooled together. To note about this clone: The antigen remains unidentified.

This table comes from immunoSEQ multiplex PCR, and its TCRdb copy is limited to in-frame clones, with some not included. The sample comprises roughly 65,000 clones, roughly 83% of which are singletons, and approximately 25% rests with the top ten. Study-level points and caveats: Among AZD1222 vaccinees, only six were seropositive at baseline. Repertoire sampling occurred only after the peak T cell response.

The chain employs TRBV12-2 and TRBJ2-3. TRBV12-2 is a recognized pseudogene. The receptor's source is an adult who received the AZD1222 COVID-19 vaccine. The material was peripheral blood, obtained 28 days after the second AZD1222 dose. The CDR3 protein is CASPLKVPSTDTQYF. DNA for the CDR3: TGTGCAAGTCCCCTCAAGGTACCTAGCACAGATACGCAGTATTTT.